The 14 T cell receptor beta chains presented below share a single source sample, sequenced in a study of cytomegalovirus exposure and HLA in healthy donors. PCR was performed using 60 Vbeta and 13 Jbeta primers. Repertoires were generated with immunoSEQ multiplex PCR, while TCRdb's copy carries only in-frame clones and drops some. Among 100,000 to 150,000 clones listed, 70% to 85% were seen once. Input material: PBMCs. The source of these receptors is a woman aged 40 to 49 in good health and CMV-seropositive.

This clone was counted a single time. The CDR3 nucleotides are TGCGCCAGCAGGACGGGACAGAGGAACACTGAAGCTTTCTTT. Translating it yields CASRTGQRNTEAFF. The chain is built from TRBV5-1 and TRBJ1-1; 7 nucleotides align to TRBD1. The germline CDR1 and CDR2 sequences are SGHRS and YFSETQ. The CDR3 extends over 14 amino acids. V lost 5 bases and J lost 1; bases outside the gene matches: 5. Using reference TRBV5-1 and TRBJ1-1 for the parts outside the CDR3, the full variable domain is KAGVTQTPRYLIKTRGQQVTLSCSPISGHRSVSWYQQTPGQGLQFLFEYFSETQRNKGNFPGRFSGRQFSNSRSEMNVSTLELGDSALYLCASRTGQRNTEAFFGQGTRLTVV.

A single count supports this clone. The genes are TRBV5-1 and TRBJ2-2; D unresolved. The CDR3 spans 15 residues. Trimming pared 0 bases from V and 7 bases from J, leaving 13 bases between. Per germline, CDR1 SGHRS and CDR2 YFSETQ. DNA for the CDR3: TGCGCCAGCAGCTTGGCGCTGCTCCCCGGCGGGGAGCTGTTTTTT. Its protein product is CASSLALLPGGELFF.

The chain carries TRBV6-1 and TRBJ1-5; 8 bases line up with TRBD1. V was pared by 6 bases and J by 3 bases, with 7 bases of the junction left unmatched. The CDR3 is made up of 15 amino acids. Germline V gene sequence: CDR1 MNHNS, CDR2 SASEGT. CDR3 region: CASSEDRVSNQPQHF. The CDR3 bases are TGTGCCAGCAGCGAGGACAGGGTCTCCAATCAGCCCCAGCATTTT.

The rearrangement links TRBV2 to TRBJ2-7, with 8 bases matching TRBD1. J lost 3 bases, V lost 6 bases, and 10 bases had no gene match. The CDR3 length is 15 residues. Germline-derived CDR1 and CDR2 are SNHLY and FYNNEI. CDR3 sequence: CASSALGQGGYEQYF. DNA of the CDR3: TGTGCCAGCAGCGCCCTAGGACAGGGTGGCTACGAGCAGTACTTC.

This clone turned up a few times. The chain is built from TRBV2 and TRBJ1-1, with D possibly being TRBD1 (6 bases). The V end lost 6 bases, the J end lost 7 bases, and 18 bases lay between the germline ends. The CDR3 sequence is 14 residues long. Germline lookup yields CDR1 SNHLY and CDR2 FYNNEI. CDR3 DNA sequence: TGTGCCAGCAGGGGGGCGAGACACGGACTTGAAGCTTTCTTT. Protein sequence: CASRGARHGLEAFF.

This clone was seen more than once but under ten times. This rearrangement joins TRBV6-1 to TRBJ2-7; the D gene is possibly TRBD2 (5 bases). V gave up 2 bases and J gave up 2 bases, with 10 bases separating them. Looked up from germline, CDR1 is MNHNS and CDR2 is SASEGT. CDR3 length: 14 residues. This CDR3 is CASSESGVAYEQYF. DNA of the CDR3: TGTGCCAGCAGTGAATCCGGGGTAGCCTACGAGCAGTACTTC.

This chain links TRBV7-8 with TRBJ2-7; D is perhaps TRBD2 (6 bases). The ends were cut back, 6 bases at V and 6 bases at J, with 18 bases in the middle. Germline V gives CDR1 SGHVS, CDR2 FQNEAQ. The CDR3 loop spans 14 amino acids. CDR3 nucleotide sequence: TGTGCCAGCAGTTCCGGGAGTATTGAGGGCGAGCAGTACTTC. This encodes CASSSGSIEGEQYF.

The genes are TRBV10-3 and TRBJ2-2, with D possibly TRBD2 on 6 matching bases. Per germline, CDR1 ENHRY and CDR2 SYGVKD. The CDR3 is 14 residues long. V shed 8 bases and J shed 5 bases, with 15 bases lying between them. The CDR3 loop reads CAIEAGPGTGELFF. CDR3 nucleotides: TGTGCCATCGAGGCGGGACCGGGGACCGGGGAGCTGTTTTTT.

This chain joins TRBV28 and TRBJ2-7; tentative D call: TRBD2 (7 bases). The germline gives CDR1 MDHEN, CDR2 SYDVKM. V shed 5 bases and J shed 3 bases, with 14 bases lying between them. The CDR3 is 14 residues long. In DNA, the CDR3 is TGTGCCAGCAGTATACGGGGGGCCCGCTACGAGCAGTACTTC. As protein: CASSIRGARYEQYF.

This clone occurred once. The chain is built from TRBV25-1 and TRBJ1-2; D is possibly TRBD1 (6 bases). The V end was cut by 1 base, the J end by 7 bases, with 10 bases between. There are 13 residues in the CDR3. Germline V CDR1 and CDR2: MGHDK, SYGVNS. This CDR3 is CASSESTGIGYTF. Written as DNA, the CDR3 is TGTGCCAGCAGTGAATCAACAGGGATTGGCTACACCTTC.

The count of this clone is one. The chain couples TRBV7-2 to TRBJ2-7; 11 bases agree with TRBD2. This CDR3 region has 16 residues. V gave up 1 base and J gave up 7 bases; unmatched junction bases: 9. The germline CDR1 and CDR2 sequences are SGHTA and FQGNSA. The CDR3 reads CASSLVGLAAAWEQYF. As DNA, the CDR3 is TGTGCCAGCAGCTTAGTGGGACTAGCGGCCGCTTGGGAGCAGTACTTC.

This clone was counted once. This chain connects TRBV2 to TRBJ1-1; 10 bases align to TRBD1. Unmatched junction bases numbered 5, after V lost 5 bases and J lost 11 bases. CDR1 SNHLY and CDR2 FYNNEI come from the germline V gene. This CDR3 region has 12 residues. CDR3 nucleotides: TGTGCCAGCAGTAGACAGGGGGCTTTTGCTTTCTTT. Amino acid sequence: CASSRQGAFAFF.

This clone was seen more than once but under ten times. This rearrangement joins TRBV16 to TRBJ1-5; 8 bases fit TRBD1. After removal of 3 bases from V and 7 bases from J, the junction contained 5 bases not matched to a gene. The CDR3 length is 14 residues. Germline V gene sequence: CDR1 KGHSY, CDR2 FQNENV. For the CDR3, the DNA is TGTGCCAGCAGCCATCAGGGGGCTCAACAGCCCCAGCATTTT. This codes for CASSHQGAQQPQHF.

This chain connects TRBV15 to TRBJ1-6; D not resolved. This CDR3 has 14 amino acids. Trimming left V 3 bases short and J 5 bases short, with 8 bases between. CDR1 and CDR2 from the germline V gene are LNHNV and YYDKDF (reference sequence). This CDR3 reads CATSRTGDNSPLHF. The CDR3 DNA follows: TGTGCCACCAGCAGGACCGGGGATAATTCACCCCTCCACTTT.